The present TCR beta chain was sequenced within a study of blood T cell repertoires in COVID-19 (dated by TCRdb to 2020 to 2021). A note on the overall study: The collaborator samples originated in the United States, Italy and Spain and spanned the acute and convalescent phases of COVID-19. Where HLA class I and class II types were available, the types were taken from metadata supplied by the sample provider, not from assay-based typing. Deeply sampled blood TCRbeta repertoires from subjects exposed to, actively infected with, or recovered from COVID-19 were included in the dataset. Sample metadata almost always included a de-identified subject ID, COVID-19 status, age in years and sex. The repertoires were released in a freely available public database meant as a resource for research on the immune response to SARS-CoV-2. The prospective study material was composed of cDNA or gDNA derived from T cells, B-cell-depleted T cells, or PBMCs. The samples were drawn from two sources: the first 160 participants of the ongoing ImmuneRACE study, and 1,000 to 1,500 subjects contributed by 6 global collaborators.

Collaborating institutions collected whole blood in K2EDTA tubes following their own protocols. For TCRbeta analysis, collaborator samples were shipped as frozen whole blood, as isolated PBMCs, or as DNA extracted from either sample type. The immunoSEQ Assay, a bias-controlled multiplex PCR, was used to amplify TCRbeta CDR3 regions from genomic DNA. From the authors' description of their analysis: Within the assay, amplification of reference gene primers was used to estimate how many nucleated cells each sample contained. To quantify the absolute abundance of each unique TCRbeta CDR3 rearrangement, sequence reads were collapsed and filtered. Productive Simpson clonality was computed per sample as the square root of Simpson's diversity index over productive rearrangements. In TCRdb, the immuneACCESS table is reduced to in-frame sequences with V and J assigned. These tables do not hold every clone; where another copy was compared, an unresolved V gene accounts for under half, and the others remain unexplained. D and trimming were read from the DNA, whereas the V and J calls and clone size are those reported in that table. The table for this sample lists approximately 200,000 clones; approximately 90% of them were counted only once. Clones ranked in the top ten supply more than 3.5% of the sample.

Study-wide findings and limitations: The amount of clinical and demographic metadata varied by source and participant and was provided uncurated.

About this clone: It lacks a known antigen. Qualities for individual bases were not recorded, and no much larger clone is one base off.

The sequence was obtained from a woman in her twenties or thirties with acute or convalescent COVID-19. Sequences were obtained from peripheral blood.

The nucleotides read TGTGCCAGCAGCCCAGATGGTTTGGAGACCCAGTACTTC. Translated, this is CASSPDGLETQYF. The sequence links TRBV7-2 to TRBJ2-5; the D gene cannot be resolved reliably. The CDR3 starts with the cysteine, ends with the phenylalanine, and has 13 residues. The entry retains the CDR3 DNA only, 39 bases that are in frame from base 1. Trimming at the junction amounts to 5 bases on V and 5 bases on J, and the germline ends lie 12 bases apart. Via the germline V gene, CDR1 is SGHTA and CDR2 FQGNSA.